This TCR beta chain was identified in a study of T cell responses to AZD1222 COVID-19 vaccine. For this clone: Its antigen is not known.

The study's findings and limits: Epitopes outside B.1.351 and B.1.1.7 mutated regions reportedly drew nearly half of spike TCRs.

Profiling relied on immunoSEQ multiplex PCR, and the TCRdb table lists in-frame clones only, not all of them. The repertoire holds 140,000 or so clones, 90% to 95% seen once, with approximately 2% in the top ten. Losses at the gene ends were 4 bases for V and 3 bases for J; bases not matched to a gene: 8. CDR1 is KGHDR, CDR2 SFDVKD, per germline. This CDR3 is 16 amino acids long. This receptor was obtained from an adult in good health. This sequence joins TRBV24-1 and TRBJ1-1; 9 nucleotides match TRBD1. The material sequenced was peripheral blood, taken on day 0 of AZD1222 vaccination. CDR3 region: CATSDSTDRGYTEAFF. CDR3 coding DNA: TGTGCCACCAGTGACTCTACGGACAGGGGCTACACTGAAGCTTTCTTT.